These 17 T cell receptor beta chains were all obtained from the same sample, sequenced in a study of CD8+ T cells in alopecia areata. Extracted from the samples, RNA was reverse transcribed into cDNA to serve as the sequencing template. Profiling relied on immunoSEQ multiplex PCR, and the TCRdb table lists in-frame clones only, not all of them. Among 60,000 to 70,000 clones listed, around 49% were seen once. The source material was CD8+ T cells sorted from blood, sampled at week 0. These receptors originate from a human donor with alopecia areata.

V is TRBV9 and J is TRBJ2-2; D uncertain. The V gene lost 4 bases and the J gene lost 5 bases, with 18 bases spanning the gap. The CDR3 length is 16 residues. Looked up from germline, CDR1 is SGDLS and CDR2 is YYNGEE. The CDR3 DNA follows: TGTGCCAGCAGCCCCCCAGGTGTTTCTGGTACCGGGGAGCTGTTTTTT. Its protein is CASSPPGVSGTGELFF.

This clone has a handful of counts. The chain joins TRBV18 to TRBJ2-7, with 8 bases fitting TRBD1. Germline-derived CDR1 and CDR2 are KGHSH and LQKENI. The CDR3 is 13 residues long. Unmatched junction bases numbered 8, after V lost 6 bases and J lost 7 bases. The CDR3 region is CASSGTGPREQYF. The CDR3 DNA sequence: TGTGCCAGCTCCGGGACAGGCCCTCGGGAGCAGTACTTC. Together with reference TRBV18 and TRBJ2-7, the CDR3 gives the full variable domain: NAGVMQNPRHLVRRRGQEARLRCSPMKGHSHVYWYRQLPEEGLKFMVYLQKENIIDESGMPKERFSAEFPKEGPSILRIQQVVRGDSAAYFCASSGTGPREQYFGPGTRLTVT.

The table lists this clone with a few counts. V gene TRBV29-1 combines with J gene TRBJ2-2, with D hard to call. The CDR3 contains 12 residues. Germline V CDR1 and CDR2: SQVTM, ANQGSEA. Between the trimmed V and J ends, which lost 1 base and 6 bases, there was a span of 6 bases. CDR3 in amino acids: CSVEGGAGELFF. CDR3 in DNA: TGCAGCGTTGAAGGTGGGGCCGGGGAGCTGTTTTTT.

The CDR3 reads CSVVESELPNYGYTF. In DNA, the CDR3 is TGCAGCGTTGTGGAGTCAGAATTACCTAACTATGGCTACACCTTC. V usage is TRBV29-1 and J usage is TRBJ1-2; D gene uncertain. V was pared by 4 bases and J by 0 bases, with 15 bases between. Germline values: CDR1 SQVTM, CDR2 ANQGSEA. The CDR3 totals 15 residues.

The table lists this clone with a few counts. This chain links TRBV2 with TRBJ2-1, with 9 bases identical to TRBD1. The V and J ends lost 4 bases and 3 bases, in that order; junction bases with no gene match: 1. Per germline, CDR1 SNHLY and CDR2 FYNNEI. The CDR3 contains 14 residues. The CDR3 loop is CASSATGGYNEQFF. CDR3 coding DNA: TGTGCCAGCAGTGCGACAGGGGGCTACAATGAGCAGTTCTTC. Full variable domain (outside the CDR3, taken from reference TRBV2 and TRBJ2-1): EPEVTQTPSHQVTQMGQEVILRCVPISNHLYFYWYRQILGQKVEFLVSFYNNEISEKSEIFDDQFSVERPDGSNFTLKIRSTKLEDSAMYFCASSATGGYNEQFFGPGTRLTVL.

The chain recombines TRBV6-5 with TRBJ1-4; no clear D. Germline loops: CDR1 MNHEY, CDR2 SVGAGI. The CDR3 is 13 amino acids. The V gene lost 2 bases and the J gene lost 6 bases, with 7 bases spanning the gap. DNA for the CDR3: TGTGCCAGCAGTTACGGTGTGGATGAAAAACTGTTTTTT. Translation: CASSYGVDEKLFF.

This clone was counted only a few times. The rearrangement links TRBV4-1 to TRBJ2-5; TRBD2 is a possible D gene (6 bases). The V end was cut by 1 base, the J end by 0 bases, with 9 bases between. The CDR3 has 15 amino acids. CDR1 is MGHRA, CDR2 YSYEKL, per germline. CDR3 loop: CASSQAGGNQETQYF. CDR3 nucleotides: TGCGCCAGCAGCCAAGCCGGCGGGAACCAAGAGACCCAGTACTTC.

This clone was detected only a few times. This chain connects TRBV5-1 to TRBJ2-7; 8 nucleotides align to TRBD1. J lost 1 base, V lost 0 bases, and 6 bases had no gene match. This CDR3 comprises 16 residues. Germline values: CDR1 SGHRS, CDR2 YFSETQ. The DNA of the CDR3 is TGCGCCAGCAGCTTGGCCGAAGACAGGGGATCCTACGAGCAGTACTTC. Protein sequence: CASSLAEDRGSYEQYF.

The rearrangement links TRBV7-2 to TRBJ2-7; TRBD1 aligns across 9 bases. Germline V lookup: CDR1 SGHTA, CDR2 FQGNSA. With 5 bases clipped from V and 4 bases from J, the junction kept 6 bases outside the gene matches. The CDR3 contains 14 residues. The CDR3 here is CASSLRDRVYEQYF. CDR3 DNA sequence: TGTGCCAGCAGCCTCCGGGACAGGGTGTACGAGCAGTACTTC.

This clone was observed a handful of times. This sample also contains other DNA sequences that code for the same CDR3. The chain joins TRBV29-1 to TRBJ2-3, with D unclear. Trimming removed 0 bases at V and 2 bases at J, with 3 bases between. This CDR3 has 12 residues. CDR1 is SQVTM and CDR2 is ANQGSEA in the germline V gene. This chain's CDR3 is CSVEEATDTQYF. The CDR3 DNA reads TGCAGCGTTGAAGAAGCCACAGATACGCAGTATTTT.

This clone was detected a few times. The chain combines TRBV9 with TRBJ2-3; 7 bases line up with TRBD1. Trimming cost V 4 bases and J 2 bases; bases outside gene matches: 4. Germline values: CDR1 SGDLS, CDR2 YYNGEE. This CDR3 region has 14 residues. The CDR3 nucleotides are TGTGCCAGCAGCTTCGGGACAGCCACAGATACGCAGTATTTT. Its protein product is CASSFGTATDTQYF.

The chain has TRBV4-1 and TRBJ2-1; no clear D gene. The CDR3 covers 16 residues. Deletions cut 1 base from V and 0 bases from J, with 10 bases between. Per the germline V gene, CDR1 is MGHRA and CDR2 is YSYEKL. CDR3 region: CASSQVHTSSYNEQFF. The CDR3 DNA follows: TGCGCCAGCAGCCAAGTTCACACAAGCTCCTACAATGAGCAGTTCTTC.

The chain uses TRBV4-2 and TRBJ1-1; no clear D. Trimming stripped 0 bases from V and 5 bases from J, with 13 bases between. This CDR3 is 15 amino acids long. Germline V lookup: CDR1 LGHNA, CDR2 YNFKEQ. CDR3 protein: CASSQESSGGTEAFF. Here the CDR3 DNA reads TGTGCCAGCAGCCAAGAGTCTTCAGGAGGGACTGAAGCTTTCTTT.

In the case of this clone: Other nucleotide sequences from this sample produce the same CDR3. This chain joins TRBV7-9 and TRBJ2-5, with D tentatively TRBD2 (5 bases). Germline assignment: CDR1 SEHNR and CDR2 FQNEAQ (reference sequence). The CDR3 is 14 residues long. Trimming shortened V by 3 bases and J by 0 bases, and 8 bases separated the two germline ends. CDR3 bases: TGTGCCAGCAGCTTGACCGGGAACCAAGAGACCCAGTACTTC. This sequence encodes CASSLTGNQETQYF.

The V gene is TRBV27, the J gene TRBJ1-1; possible D gene TRBD1, 5 bases. This CDR3 comprises 16 residues. V gave up 10 bases and J gave up 5 bases, with 26 bases separating them. Germline-derived CDR1 and CDR2 are MNHEY and SMNVEV (reference sequence). The CDR3 sequence: CATLTRDGRPGTEAFF. CDR3 nucleotide sequence: TGTGCCACCCTCACGAGGGACGGGCGACCGGGGACTGAAGCTTTCTTT.

V and J are TRBV27 and TRBJ2-7; D gene ambiguous. This CDR3 has 14 amino acids. With 4 bases removed from V and 0 bases from J, the gap between germline ends came to 10 bases. Germline V gives CDR1 MNHEY, CDR2 SMNVEV (reference sequence). CDR3 bases: TGTGCCAGCAGTTCTACACCGAGCTCCTACGAGCAGTACTTC. It specifies CASSSTPSSYEQYF.

This clone was counted only a few times. The V and J genes are TRBV11-1 and TRBJ2-1, with D tentatively TRBD2 (6 bases). The CDR3 extends over 13 amino acids. Germline assignment: CDR1 SGHAT and CDR2 FQDESV (reference sequence). Trimming took off 0 bases at V and 6 bases at J, with 6 bases between the two ends. This CDR3 is CASSLATSNEQFF. The CDR3, as DNA: TGTGCCAGCAGCTTAGCGACTAGCAATGAGCAGTTCTTC.